Below are 10 T cell receptor beta chains sequenced from a single sample in a study of cytomegalovirus exposure and HLA in healthy donors. TCRdb keeps only in-frame clones here, not all; method: immunoSEQ multiplex PCR. Of about 280,000 clones in the sample, around 87% were seen once. The sample comprised PBMCs. All receptors come from a woman younger than 35 in good health and CMV-seronegative.

The CDR3 protein is CASSFPLAGYNEQFF. For the CDR3, the DNA is TGTGCCAGCAGCTTTCCCCTAGCGGGGTACAATGAGCAGTTCTTC. The chain combines TRBV12-1 with TRBJ2-1; TRBD2 reflects the table's D call only, with no check against the DNA. TRBV12-1 is a recognized pseudogene. The CDR3 spans 15 residues.

The chain uses TRBV27 and TRBJ2-2; perhaps TRBD1 as D (5 bases). CDR1 MNHEY and CDR2 SMNVEV come from the germline V gene (reference sequence). V was clipped by 5 bases and J by 4 bases, with 11 bases between them. The CDR3 contains 14 residues. CDR3 in DNA: TGTGCCAGCAGTCTGACAGCTACCACCGGGGAGCTGTTTTTT. Translation: CASSLTATTGELFF.

V usage is TRBV18 and J usage is TRBJ2-5, with no clear D. Germline V gene data show CDR1 as KGHSH and CDR2 as LQKENI. With 6 bases removed from V and 5 bases from J, the gap between germline ends came to 10 bases. CDR3 length: 12 amino acids. The CDR3 bases are TGTGCCAGCTCTCAGGCTCGGGAGACCCAGTACTTC. Residues: CASSQARETQYF.

J is TRBJ2-1 and V is TRBV7-6; 15 positions agree with TRBD2. V dropped 5 bases and J dropped 0; count of bases not matched to a gene: 11. The CDR3 spans 20 residues. Germline V gives CDR1 SGHVS, CDR2 FNYEAQ. The CDR3: CASSTREGTSGRSSYNEQFF. Here the CDR3 DNA reads TGTGCCAGCAGCACGAGGGAAGGGACTAGCGGGAGGAGCTCCTACAATGAGCAGTTCTTC.

This clone has a handful of counts. This chain uses TRBV10-3 with TRBJ2-7; D perhaps matches TRBD2 (5 bases). V was trimmed by 6 bases and J by 5 bases, leaving 17 bases between them. Germline CDR1 reads ENHRY; CDR2 reads SYGVKD. This CDR3 spans 14 amino acids. The CDR3 coding sequence is TGTGCCATCAGGACGGCCGGCGGGTTGAACGAGCAGTACTTC. It translates to CAIRTAGGLNEQYF.

This chain connects TRBV30 to TRBJ1-2, with 7 bases fitting TRBD1. The trim removed 4 bases at V and 8 bases at J, leaving 10 bases unmatched. The CDR3 has 13 amino acids. Germline CDR1 GTSNPN, CDR2 SVGIG (reference sequence). CDR3 region: CAWMGRQGVGYTF. The CDR3 DNA reads TGTGCCTGGATGGGGAGACAGGGAGTCGGCTACACCTTC. The full variable domain, with the rest looked up from reference TRBV30 and TRBJ1-2, is SQTIHQWPATLVQPVGSPLSLECTVEGTSNPNLYWYRQAAGRGLQLLFYSVGIGQISSEVPQNLSASRPQDRQFILSSKKLLLSDSGFYLCAWMGRQGVGYTFGSGTRLTVV.

V gene TRBV29-1 combines with J gene TRBJ2-5; tentative D call: TRBD2 (6 bases). Trimming removed 4 bases at V and 2 bases at J, with 8 bases between. This CDR3 has 12 residues. Per the germline V gene, CDR1 is SQVTM and CDR2 is ANQGSEA. CDR3 bases: TGCAGCGTTGCGGAGGGGCAAGAGACCCAGTACTTC. Translating gives CSVAEGQETQYF.

The CDR3 is CASSLQAGGETQYF. The CDR3, as DNA: TGCGCCAGCAGCTTACAAGCGGGAGGAGAGACCCAGTACTTC. The rearrangement uses TRBV5-1 and TRBJ2-5; TRBD2 aligns across 9 bases. The CDR3 has 14 residues. CDR1 and CDR2 (germline): SGHRS, YFSETQ. The V and J ends lost 2 bases and 4 bases, in that order; junction bases with no gene match: 3.

This clone turned up a few times. The sample contains more than one DNA sequence encoding this CDR3. This chain joins TRBV28 and TRBJ1-2, with D tentatively TRBD1 (5 bases). CDR1 MDHEN and CDR2 SYDVKM come from the germline V gene. Trimming removed 3 bases at V and 5 bases at J, with 7 bases between. CDR3 size: 12 residues. CDR3 sequence (DNA): TGTGCCAGCAGTTTGCCAGGGTATGGCTACACCTTC. Protein sequence: CASSLPGYGYTF.

The rearrangement joins TRBV27 to TRBJ2-3; 10 nucleotides line up with TRBD2. Germline CDR1 reads MNHEY; CDR2 reads SMNVEV (reference sequence). The V and J ends lost 7 bases and 1 base, in that order; junction bases with no gene match: 11. The CDR3 runs 17 residues. The CDR3 reads CASTSLTSGSGTDTQYF. DNA of the CDR3: TGTGCCAGCACCTCACTGACTAGCGGGTCTGGCACAGATACGCAGTATTTT.